This T cell receptor beta chain was captured in a study of shared clonotypes between healthy human individuals. Across the whole study: Three CD4 naive, three CD4 memory, two CD8 naive and one CD8 memory plate were used per donor.

This CDR3 spans 12 amino acids. The V end was cut by 5 bases, the J end by 6 bases, with 11 bases between. The V gene's germline CDR1 is SQVTM and CDR2 ANQGSEA. The protocol was immunoSEQ multiplex PCR, while the TCRdb copy is restricted to in-frame clones and leaves out a portion. The table has roughly 720,000 clones, about 90% seen once; the top ten hold 30% to 40%. Combination of CD45RO+ cells with CCR7-negative CD45RA+ TemRA cells was used for CD8 memory. The origin of this receptor is a man between 18 and 29 years old in good health. Some clones in this sample may be carry-over from other donors' samples. Sequencing input: memory CD8+ T cells from PBMCs. Subset reported: CD45RO+ cells pooled with CCR7-negative TemRA cells. This chain uses TRBV29-1 with TRBJ2-1, with D possibly being TRBD1 (5 bases). The CDR3 here is CSVTGPANEQFF. CDR3 nucleotides: TGCAGCGTTACAGGCCCGGCCAATGAGCAGTTCTTC.